Below are 11 T cell receptor beta chains sequenced from a single sample in a study of regulatory T cells. Study findings and constraints: Hydrophobic residues at CDR3 positions 6 and 7 were enriched in conventional CD4+ T cells of CD3G-deficient patients.

Amplification used 52 TRBV primers and 13 TRBJ primers. Clones were read by immunoSEQ multiplex PCR, and TCRdb kept only the in-frame ones, dropping some. The sample holds tens of thousands of clones, over 90% seen once. These receptors' targets are unknown. Specimen: conventional CD4+ T cells sorted from blood. The origin of the receptors is a child aged 2-15 years with CD3G deficiency.

This CDR3 is CASSTGVGRAGNEQFF. DNA for the CDR3: TGCGCCAGCAGCACGGGGGTTGGACGAGCGGGCAATGAGCAGTTCTTC. The chain uses TRBV5-1 and TRBJ2-1, with a tentative D call TRBD2 (6 bases). Trimming removed 4 bases from V and 6 bases from J, with 20 bases in between. This CDR3 contains 16 residues. Per the germline V gene, CDR1 is SGHRS and CDR2 is YFSETQ.

The chain employs TRBV5-1 and TRBJ2-3, with 7 bases matching TRBD1. The germline V gene has CDR1 SGHRS and CDR2 YFSETQ. The CDR3 sequence is 14 residues long. Trimming cost V 4 bases and J 1 base; bases outside gene matches: 3. CDR3 bases: TGCGCCAGCAGCGGAGGACAGGGCACAGATACGCAGTATTTT. Its protein product is CASSGGQGTDTQYF.

This chain uses TRBV6-5 with TRBJ2-1; TRBD1 is a possible D gene (6 bases). Per the germline V gene, CDR1 is MNHEY and CDR2 is SVGAGI. Trimming pared 5 bases from V and 9 bases from J, leaving 8 bases between. This CDR3 is built from 11 residues. The CDR3 DNA is TGTGCCAGCAGTCAGGGGAGTGAGCAGTTCTTC. Amino acid sequence: CASSQGSEQFF.

The J gene is TRBJ2-3, the V gene TRBV7-8, with 8 bases aligning to TRBD2. The CDR3 is 17 residues long. Germline V gene lookup returns CDR1 SGHVS and CDR2 FQNEAQ. J lost 4 bases, V lost 3 bases, and 12 bases had no gene match. The CDR3 sequence is CASSFSRLASVADTQYF. The CDR3 DNA is TGTGCCAGCAGCTTTTCTAGACTAGCGAGTGTAGCAGATACGCAGTATTTT.

The chain combines TRBV28 with TRBJ2-7; D remains unclear. This CDR3 is built from 14 residues. Germline loops: CDR1 MDHEN, CDR2 SYDVKM. V lost 6 bases, J lost 3 bases, and 15 bases lay in between. CDR3 nucleotide sequence: TGTGCCAGCAGCCGCCCCCCAGGCCTCTACGAGCAGTACTTC. As protein: CASSRPPGLYEQYF.

This clone was detected once. The chain combines TRBV7-8 with TRBJ1-1, with D maybe TRBD1 (6 bases). Trimming shortened V by 2 bases and J by 1 base, and 8 bases separated the two germline ends. The germline CDR1 and CDR2 sequences are SGHVS and FQNEAQ. The CDR3 is made up of 14 amino acids. Here the CDR3 DNA reads TGTGCCAGCAGCTTACGGGGGCGGAACACTGAAGCTTTCTTT. Protein sequence: CASSLRGRNTEAFF.

V usage is TRBV28 and J usage is TRBJ1-2; TRBD1 matches 8 bases. J lost 0 bases, V lost 6 bases, and 3 bases had no gene match. The germline V gene has CDR1 MDHEN and CDR2 SYDVKM. CDR3 length: 14 residues. The CDR3 is CASRSGGTNYGYTF. CDR3 coding DNA: TGTGCCAGCAGATCAGGGGGCACTAACTATGGCTACACCTTC.

V gene TRBV28 combines with J gene TRBJ2-4; tentative D call: TRBD2 (5 bases). Germline V gene sequence: CDR1 MDHEN, CDR2 SYDVKM. The CDR3 extends over 11 amino acids. The V end was cut by 6 bases, the J end by 10 bases, with 10 bases between. CDR3 protein: CASRGRGIQYF. The CDR3 DNA follows: TGTGCCAGCAGGGGGAGAGGGATTCAGTACTTC.

The chain employs TRBV7-9 and TRBJ2-7, with a weak D call TRBD2 (5 bases). The ends were cut back, 2 bases at V and 4 bases at J, with 12 bases in the middle. Germline loops: CDR1 SEHNR, CDR2 FQNEAQ (reference sequence). This CDR3 comprises 14 residues. This CDR3 is CASSLRGGGYEQYF. The DNA of the CDR3 is TGTGCCAGCAGCTTACGTGGCGGAGGTTACGAGCAGTACTTC.

This chain uses TRBV5-1 with TRBJ2-1; possible D gene TRBD2, 5 bases. Germline V gene data show CDR1 as SGHRS and CDR2 as YFSETQ. Trimming took off 5 bases at V and 0 bases at J, with 12 bases between the two ends. CDR3 length: 15 amino acids. CDR3 protein: CASRVGAISYNEQFF. The CDR3 coding sequence is TGCGCCAGCAGAGTGGGAGCAATCTCCTACAATGAGCAGTTCTTC. The full variable domain, completed using reference TRBV5-1 and TRBJ2-1, is KAGVTQTPRYLIKTRGQQVTLSCSPISGHRSVSWYQQTPGQGLQFLFEYFSETQRNKGNFPGRFSGRQFSNSRSEMNVSTLELGDSALYLCASRVGAISYNEQFFGPGTRLTVL.

CDR3 sequence (DNA): TGTGCCATCAGTGAGGGGCCCCCGGGGGCGGCCTACGAGCAGTACTTC. It specifies CAISEGPPGAAYEQYF. V is TRBV10-3 and J is TRBJ2-7, with D possibly called TRBD1 or TRBD2 (6 bases each). CDR1 and CDR2 (germline): ENHRY, SYGVKD. V was clipped by 2 bases and J by 2 bases, with 16 bases between them. The CDR3 sequence is 16 residues long.